These T cell receptor beta chains were read from a single sample in a study of blood T cell repertoires in COVID-19. TCRdb's copy holds only in-frame clones and misses some; the assay was immunoSEQ multiplex PCR. The sample yields 200,000 to 300,000 clones, around 84% seen once. What was sequenced was peripheral blood. These receptors all come from a man aged 60-69 years with acute or convalescent COVID-19. Each CDR3 is given with its conserved first and last residue. A D gene is named only where the DNA matches it firmly. Clone size appears in some rows only: once, few, many, or a class for an expanded clone.

TRBJ2-7	-	10	TRBV20-1	-	CSATLYEQYF	TGCAGTGCTACCCTCTACGAGCAGTACTTC
TRBJ2-1	TRBD2	12	TRBV3-1/TRBV3-2	-	CASSLPGTSAFF	TGTGCCAGCAGCCTTCCCGGGACTAGCGCCTTCTTC
TRBJ2-1	-	11	TRBV7-3	-	CASSLRYEQFF	TGTGCCAGCAGCTTGCGATATGAGCAGTTCTTC
TRBJ2-7	-	16	TRBV5-5	-	CASSLGQVPRNYEQYF	TGTGCCAGCAGCTTGGGACAGGTACCCCGGAACTACGAGCAGTACTTC
TRBJ2-4	-	17	TRBV29-1	-	CSVEDPRRGSAKNIQYF	TGCAGCGTTGAAGACCCTAGGCGGGGTTCGGCCAAAAACATTCAGTACTTC
TRBJ1-3	-	14	TRBV9	-	CASSATGSGNTIYF	TGTGCCAGCAGCGCGACAGGCTCTGGAAACACCATATATTTT
TRBJ2-1	TRBD2	16	TRBV9	-	CASSLTSGLAGEKQFF	TGTGCCAGCAGCTTAACGTCGGGACTAGCGGGGGAGAAGCAGTTCTTC
TRBJ2-3	TRBD2	15	TRBV11-2	once	CASSYGLAGTDTQYF	TGTGCCAGCAGCTATGGACTAGCGGGTACAGATACGCAGTATTTT
TRBJ2-1	TRBD1	17	TRBV6-1	once	CASSVTGTGGFYNEQFF	TGTGCCAGCAGTGTTACCGGGACAGGGGGTTTCTACAATGAGCAGTTCTTC
TRBJ2-3	-	13	TRBV12-3/TRBV12-4	-	CASSLSPGFTQYF	TGTGCCAGCAGTTTAAGTCCAGGTTTCACGCAGTATTTT
TRBJ2-3	TRBD2	19	TRBV9	-	CASSVARAGGMKSTDTQYF	TGTGCCAGCAGCGTAGCTCGAGCGGGGGGGATGAAAAGCACAGATACGCAGTATTTT
TRBJ1-2	TRBD1	13	TRBV18	-	CASSPWTGDGYTF	TGTGCCAGCTCACCTTGGACAGGGGATGGCTACACCTTC
TRBJ1-2	-	13	TRBV3-1/TRBV3-2	-	CASSLIIGGGYTF	TGTGCCAGCAGCCTAATAATCGGGGGTGGCTACACCTTC
TRBJ2-7	TRBD1	13	TRBV9	-	CASSATGTREQYF	TGTGCCAGCAGCGCGACAGGGACCCGCGAGCAGTACTTC
TRBJ2-2	-	12	TRBV6-5	-	CASRTGERELFF	TGTGCCAGCAGAACCGGTGAGAGGGAGCTGTTTTTT
TRBJ2-2	-	12	TRBV7-7	-	CASSRNTGELFF	TGTGCTAGCAGCCGGAACACCGGGGAGCTGTTTTTT
TRBJ2-7	-	14	TRBV27	once	CASRRAGSRYEQYF	TGTGCCAGCAGGAGAGCCGGGTCGAGGTACGAGCAGTACTTC
TRBJ2-5	TRBD1	20	TRBV6-2/TRBV6-3	once	CASSYDRDRGFRLWQETQYF	TGTGCCAGCAGTTACGACCGGGACAGGGGTTTTCGTTTATGGCAAGAGACCCAGTACTTC
TRBJ2-1	-	14	TRBV7-2	-	CASSSRPVYNEQFF	TGTGCCAGCAGCTCCCGTCCCGTTTATAATGAGCAGTTCTTC
TRBJ2-7	-	13	TRBV4-3	-	CASSQSNTLEQYF	TGCGCCAGCAGCCAATCCAACACCCTGGAGCAGTACTTC
TRBJ2-1	-	15	TRBV14	-	CASSPGVSFYNEQFF	TGTGCCAGCAGCCCAGGGGTTAGCTTCTACAATGAGCAGTTCTTC
TRBJ2-7	TRBD2	14	TRBV28	many	CASSWIAGNYEQYF	TGTGCCAGCAGTTGGATAGCGGGTAACTACGAGCAGTACTTC
TRBJ1-1	-	14	TRBV30	-	CAWSARGGNTEAFF	TGTGCCTGGAGTGCCCGGGGCGGGAATACTGAAGCTTTCTTT
TRBJ1-5	-	15	TRBV5-1	-	CASSLAGHSNQPQHF	TGCGCCAGCAGCTTGGCAGGGCATAGCAATCAGCCCCAGCATTTT
TRBJ2-2	-	14	TRBV29-1	-	CSVGRRGTTGELFF	TGCAGCGTTGGACGCAGGGGAACCACCGGGGAGCTGTTTTTT
TRBJ1-6	TRBD1	16	TRBV7-2	-	CASSPRWGTADSPLHF	TGTGCCAGCAGCCCCCGGTGGGGGACAGCAGATTCACCCCTCCACTTT
TRBJ1-4	-	15	TRBV11-2	-	CASSGWTPSNEKLFF	TGTGCCAGCAGCGGATGGACACCCTCTAATGAAAAACTGTTTTTT
TRBJ1-2	-	14	TRBV19	once	CASSWKPRDYGYTF	TGTGCCAGCTCGTGGAAACCTCGGGACTATGGCTACACCTTC
TRBJ2-2	-	14	TRBV27	-	CASSFRGGTGELFF	TGTGCCAGCAGTTTCAGGGGTGGCACCGGGGAGCTGTTTTTT
TRBJ1-1	-	16	TRBV6-5	-	CASSYSMRGKSTEAFF	TGTGCCAGCAGTTACTCGATGAGAGGGAAGAGCACTGAAGCTTTCTTT
TRBJ2-7	TRBD2	17	TRBV11-2	-	CASSKRAGGNVGYEQYF	TGTGCCAGCAGCAAACGAGCGGGAGGGAATGTAGGGTACGAGCAGTACTTC
TRBJ2-5	-	14	TRBV18	-	CASSPRRIQETQYF	TGTGCCAGCTCACCGAGGCGAATCCAAGAGACCCAGTACTTC
TRBJ2-5	-	15	TRBV5-1	-	CASSRSSSRQETQYF	TGCGCCAGCAGCCGGTCTAGCAGCCGCCAAGAGACCCAGTACTTC
TRBJ1-2	-	13	TRBV29-1	-	CSVESGGAYGYTF	TGCAGCGTTGAAAGTGGGGGGGCCTATGGCTACACCTTC
TRBJ1-1	-	13	TRBV29-1	once	CSVGTALNTEAFF	TGCAGCGTTGGGACAGCTTTGAACACTGAAGCTTTCTTT
TRBJ1-2	-	12	TRBV12-5	few	CASGLVLGAYTF	TGTGCTAGTGGTTTGGTACTGGGAGCCTACACCTTC
TRBJ1-1	-	14	TRBV5-4	-	CASSLGTPGPKISF	TGTGCCAGCAGCTTAGGGACACCCGGGCCCAAGATTTCCTTT
TRBJ2-7	-	15	TRBV4-2	-	CASSQDLAGSYEQYF	TGTGCCAGCAGCCAAGATCTTGCAGGATCCTACGAGCAGTACTTC
TRBJ2-1	-	13	TRBV18	-	CASSPGLDIEQFF	TGTGCCAGCTCACCAGGCCTCGACATTGAGCAGTTCTTC
TRBJ2-2	-	14	TRBV6-4	-	CASGAAANTGELFF	TGTGCCAGTGGGGCGGCGGCTAACACCGGGGAGCTGTTTTTT
TRBJ2-7	-	14	TRBV9	-	CASSVDFGAHEQYF	TGTGCCAGCAGCGTAGATTTTGGGGCACACGAGCAGTACTTC
TRBJ2-1	TRBD2	14	TRBV4-1	-	CASSQTAGGIEQFF	TGCGCCAGCAGCCAAACAGCGGGAGGTATTGAGCAGTTCTTC
TRBJ1-6	-	17	TRBV11-2	-	CASSSRGGFSYNSPLHF	TGTGCCAGCAGCTCGAGGGGGGGTTTCTCCTATAATTCACCCCTCCACTTT
TRBJ2-1	TRBD2	15	TRBV19	-	CASSKREGLIGEQFF	TGTGCCAGTAGTAAGCGGGAGGGCCTCATCGGTGAGCAGTTCTTC
TRBJ1-2	-	11	TRBV28	-	CASRYDYGYTF	TGTGCCAGCAGATATGACTATGGCTACACCTTC
TRBJ1-1	-	13	TRBV7-9	-	CASSLYREAEAFF	TGTGCCAGCAGCTTATATCGGGAGGCTGAAGCTTTCTTT
TRBJ1-1	-	15	TRBV18	-	CASSPLRGEGTEAFF	TGTGCCAGCTCACCACTCCGGGGAGAAGGCACTGAAGCTTTCTTT
TRBJ2-1	-	14	TRBV3-1/TRBV3-2	-	CASSPSESYNEQFF	TGTGCCAGCAGCCCCTCCGAGTCCTACAATGAGCAGTTCTTC
TRBJ1-4	-	14	TRBV18	-	CASSRGRENEKLFF	TGTGCCAGCTCACGGGGGCGCGAAAATGAAAAACTGTTTTTT
TRBJ2-2	TRBD1	15	TRBV29-1	few	CSVETGGEGTGELFF	TGCAGCGTTGAAACAGGGGGCGAGGGTACCGGGGAGCTGTTTTTT
TRBJ2-1	-	15	TRBV6-5	-	CASSYSYAGAREQFF	TGTGCCAGCAGTTACTCGTACGCAGGGGCAAGGGAGCAGTTCTTC
TRBJ2-7	-	14	TRBV11-1	-	CASSFSAGNYEQYF	TGTGCCAGCAGCTTTAGTGCGGGGAACTACGAGCAGTACTTC
TRBJ1-2	TRBD1	12	TRBV29-1	-	CSVLRDSYGYTF	TGCAGCGTTCTCCGGGACAGCTATGGCTACACCTTC